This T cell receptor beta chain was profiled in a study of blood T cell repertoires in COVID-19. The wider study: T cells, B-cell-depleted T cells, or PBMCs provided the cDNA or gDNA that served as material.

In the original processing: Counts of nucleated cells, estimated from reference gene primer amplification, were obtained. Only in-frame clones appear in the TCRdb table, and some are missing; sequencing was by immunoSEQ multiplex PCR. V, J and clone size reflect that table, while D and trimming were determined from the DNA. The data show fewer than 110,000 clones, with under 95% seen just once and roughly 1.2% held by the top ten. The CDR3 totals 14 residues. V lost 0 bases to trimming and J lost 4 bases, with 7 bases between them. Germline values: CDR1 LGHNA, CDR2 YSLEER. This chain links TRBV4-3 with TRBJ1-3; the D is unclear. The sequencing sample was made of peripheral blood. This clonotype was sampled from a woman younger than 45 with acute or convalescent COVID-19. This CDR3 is CASSQDSAGNTIYF. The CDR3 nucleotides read TGCGCCAGCAGCCAAGATTCAGCGGGAAACACCATATATTTT.